Below are 18 T cell receptor beta chains sequenced from a single sample in a study of blood T cell repertoires in COVID-19. Profiled with immunoSEQ multiplex PCR; TCRdb holds only in-frame clones, not every one. The table records about 260,000 clones, 87% of them present only once. The sequenced material came from peripheral blood. The receptors come from a woman in her forties or fifties who had recovered from COVID-19.

The rearrangement links TRBV6-5 to TRBJ2-5; D gene uncertain. There are 13 residues in the CDR3. Between the trimmed V and J ends, which lost 6 bases and 5 bases, there was a span of 13 bases. The germline gives CDR1 MNHEY, CDR2 SVGAGI. CDR3 amino acids: CASSSSPPETQYF. Written as DNA, the CDR3 is TGTGCCAGCAGCAGTTCTCCCCCGGAGACCCAGTACTTC.

This chain links TRBV10-2 with TRBJ2-7, with 8 bases lining up with TRBD1. Per the germline V gene, CDR1 is WSHSY and CDR2 is SAAADI. The CDR3 runs to 13 residues. V lost 10 bases and J lost 3; bases outside the gene matches: 8. The CDR3 is CATQTDRVYEQYF. DNA for the CDR3: TGCGCCACACAAACGGACAGGGTCTACGAGCAGTACTTC.

The chain employs TRBV3-1 (or the pseudogene TRBV3-2) and TRBJ2-7, with 8 bases matching TRBD1. Germline-derived CDR1 and CDR2 are LGHDT and YNNKEL (reference sequence). CDR3 length: 14 amino acids. V shed 1 base, J shed 5 bases, and the junction held 4 bases outside the gene matches. In nucleotides, the CDR3 is TGTGCCAGCAGCCAAGTCAGGACAGGGCACGAGCAGTACTTC. Its protein is CASSQVRTGHEQYF.

This clone has a single count. This chain joins TRBV6-2 or TRBV6-3 and TRBJ2-3; no clear D. Trimming cost V 5 bases and J 10 bases, with 13 bases left between them. The length of the CDR3 is 12 residues. Germline values: CDR1 MNHEY, CDR2 SVGEGT. CDR3 DNA sequence: TGTGCCAGCAGTAACACCCTGGCTCCGCAGTATTTT. This codes for CASSNTLAPQYF.

The table lists this clone with a count of one. The gene calls are TRBV27 and TRBJ1-1, with D tentatively TRBD1 (5 bases). V was pared by 6 bases and J by 1 base, with 18 bases between. This CDR3 comprises 16 residues. CDR1 and CDR2 (germline): MNHEY, SMNVEV (reference sequence). CDR3 residues: CASSREGILWNTEAFF. In nucleotides, the CDR3 is TGTGCCAGCAGCAGGGAGGGGATTCTTTGGAACACTGAAGCTTTCTTT.

The chain employs TRBV5-1 and TRBJ2-5; 10 positions agree with TRBD1. This CDR3 spans 15 amino acids. J was trimmed by 5 bases and V by 0 bases; bases with no gene match: 4. The germline V gene has CDR1 SGHRS and CDR2 YFSETQ. The CDR3 DNA sequence: TGCGCCAGCAGCTTGGGACAGGGGGCTTTGGAGACCCAGTACTTC. Its protein is CASSLGQGALETQYF. Full variable domain (remainder filled in from reference TRBV5-1 and TRBJ2-5): KAGVTQTPRYLIKTRGQQVTLSCSPISGHRSVSWYQQTPGQGLQFLFEYFSETQRNKGNFPGRFSGRQFSNSRSEMNVSTLELGDSALYLCASSLGQGALETQYFGPGTRLLVL.

The rearrangement links TRBV20-1 to TRBJ1-2; D not certain. Germline V gives CDR1 DFQATT, CDR2 SNEGSKA (reference sequence). V was trimmed by 6 bases and J by 4 bases, leaving 9 bases between them. This CDR3 contains 11 residues. Written as DNA, the CDR3 is TGCAGTGCCGCGCCTGTCTATGGCTACACCTTC. Its translation is CSAAPVYGYTF.

This clone has only a few counts. J is TRBJ2-5 and V is TRBV2; the match to TRBD1 covers 9 bases. The germline V gene has CDR1 SNHLY and CDR2 FYNNEI. V lost 4 bases, J lost 1 base, and 4 bases stayed unmatched. The CDR3 extends over 15 amino acids. The CDR3 protein is CASSGQGGPQETQYF. DNA for the CDR3: TGTGCCAGCAGTGGACAGGGGGGCCCCCAAGAGACCCAGTACTTC.

The CDR3 nucleotides read TGTGCCAGCTCAACAGGGTGGGGCACTGAAGCTTTCTTT. Its protein product is CASSTGWGTEAFF. The chain combines TRBV18 with TRBJ1-1, with a weak D call TRBD1 (6 bases). V was pared by 5 bases and J by 4 bases, with 11 bases between. Germline lookup yields CDR1 KGHSH and CDR2 LQKENI. The CDR3 consists of 13 residues. The full variable domain, with the rest looked up from reference TRBV18 and TRBJ1-1, is NAGVMQNPRHLVRRRGQEARLRCSPMKGHSHVYWYRQLPEEGLKFMVYLQKENIIDESGMPKERFSAEFPKEGPSILRIQQVVRGDSAAYFCASSTGWGTEAFFGQGTRLTVV.

This sequence joins TRBV30 and TRBJ1-3; D possibly corresponds to TRBD1 (5 bases). This CDR3 is 12 amino acids long. CDR1 is GTSNPN, CDR2 SVGIG, per germline (reference sequence). Trimming pared 5 bases from V and 3 bases from J, leaving 8 bases between. CDR3 loop: CAWGRDGNTIYF. In nucleotides, the CDR3 is TGTGCCTGGGGCAGGGATGGAAACACCATATATTTT.

This rearrangement joins TRBV9 to TRBJ1-4; D is unresolved. The ends were cut back, 4 bases at V and 12 bases at J, with 19 bases in the middle. The CDR3 spans 14 residues. CDR1 and CDR2 (germline): SGDLS, YYNGEE. The CDR3 reads CASSPHRGQNELFF. The CDR3, as DNA: TGTGCCAGCAGCCCGCACAGAGGGCAAAATGAACTGTTTTTT.

This clone was found once. This chain connects TRBV30 to TRBJ1-2, with TRBD1 matching 9 bases. Germline-derived CDR1 and CDR2 are GTSNPN and SVGIG (reference sequence). The trim removed 5 bases at V and 6 bases at J, leaving 10 bases unmatched. The CDR3 has 14 amino acids. CDR3 DNA: TGTGCCTGGTCTATTAGACAGGGGGAAAATGGCTACACCTTC. Translation: CAWSIRQGENGYTF.

This clone occurred once. J is TRBJ2-2 and V is TRBV6-5; D might be TRBD2 (5 bases). This CDR3 comprises 14 residues. Deletions cut 9 bases from V and 8 bases from J, with 19 bases between. CDR1 and CDR2 (germline): MNHEY, SVGAGI. The CDR3 is CASRRRGSSGELFF. The CDR3 nucleotides read TGTGCCAGTCGACGGCGTGGGAGTTCGGGGGAGCTGTTTTTT.

The gene calls are TRBV30 and TRBJ2-5; weak D call: TRBD2 (5 bases). V dropped 1 base and J dropped 5 bases, with 11 bases sitting between them. The germline CDR1 and CDR2 sequences are GTSNPN and SVGIG (reference sequence). This CDR3 is 13 amino acids long. The CDR3, as DNA: TGTGCCTGGAGTGGAGGGAAGAAGGAGACCCAGTACTTC. This codes for CAWSGGKKETQYF.

Worth noting for this clone: The sample has other DNA sequences that encode this CDR3 too. The V gene is TRBV5-1, the J gene TRBJ2-6, with D perhaps TRBD2 (5 bases). Germline V CDR1 and CDR2: SGHRS, YFSETQ. V gave up 2 bases and J gave up 0 bases, with 6 bases separating them. The CDR3 spans 15 residues. The CDR3 region is CASSFGGSGANVLTF. The CDR3 DNA reads TGCGCCAGCAGCTTTGGAGGCTCTGGGGCCAACGTCCTGACTTTC.

The gene calls are TRBV28 and TRBJ2-7; a weak D match, TRBD2 (5 bases). Trimming removed 6 bases at V and 6 bases at J, with 21 bases between. Germline V gene sequence: CDR1 MDHEN, CDR2 SYDVKM. The CDR3 runs to 15 residues. The CDR3 DNA reads TGTGCCAGCAGCCCCATAGGTGTAGCAGAGGGCGAGCAGTACTTC. This encodes CASSPIGVAEGEQYF.

The genes are TRBV2 and TRBJ1-2; 9 bases map to TRBD1. CDR1 is SNHLY and CDR2 is FYNNEI in the germline V gene. V shed 4 bases, J shed 0 bases, and the junction held 0 bases outside the gene matches. CDR3 size: 14 residues. The CDR3 coding sequence is TGTGCCAGCAGTGGACAGGGGGCTAACTATGGCTACACCTTC. Residues: CASSGQGANYGYTF.

This chain joins TRBV19 and TRBJ2-1; D not resolved. CDR1 is LNHDA, CDR2 SQIVND, per germline (reference sequence). The CDR3 runs to 14 residues. Between the trimmed V and J ends, which lost 3 bases and 1 base, there was a span of 7 bases. This CDR3 reads CASSIPFSYNEQFF. CDR3 DNA: TGTGCCAGTAGTATCCCATTTTCCTACAATGAGCAGTTCTTC.